Given below is one T cell receptor (beta chain) in context. The germline V gene has CDR1 MNHEY and CDR2 SVGEGT. The length of the CDR3 is 16 residues. V lost 7 bases and J 6 bases, leaving 19 bases between the germline ends. These data are taken from a study of Graves' ophthalmopathy and Graves' hyperthyroidism. Study-level information: Untreated patients at initial diagnosis provided peripheral blood.

RNA transcripts were the template, and TCR beta CDR3 regions were amplified from them. HTBI primers were employed in first-round RT-PCR, then a second-round multiplex PCR followed. TCRdb re-derived calls from the multiplex PCR reads in MiXCR, one entry per CDR3 protein. The table has over 650,000 distinct CDR3 sequences, 35% to 45% seen once. In donors with ophthalmopathy, activity was moderate-to-severe, with CAS ≥3, NOSPECS ≥4 and duration under 3 months. The sample was peripheral blood. The chain links TRBV6-2 or TRBV6-3 to TRBJ1-6; unclear D gene. The sequence was collected from an adult man with Graves' ophthalmopathy. CDR3 in amino acids: CASTGHRGSGNSPLHF. CDR3 in DNA: TGTGCCAGCACCGGGCACCGAGGTTCGGGTAATTCACCCCTCCACTTT.